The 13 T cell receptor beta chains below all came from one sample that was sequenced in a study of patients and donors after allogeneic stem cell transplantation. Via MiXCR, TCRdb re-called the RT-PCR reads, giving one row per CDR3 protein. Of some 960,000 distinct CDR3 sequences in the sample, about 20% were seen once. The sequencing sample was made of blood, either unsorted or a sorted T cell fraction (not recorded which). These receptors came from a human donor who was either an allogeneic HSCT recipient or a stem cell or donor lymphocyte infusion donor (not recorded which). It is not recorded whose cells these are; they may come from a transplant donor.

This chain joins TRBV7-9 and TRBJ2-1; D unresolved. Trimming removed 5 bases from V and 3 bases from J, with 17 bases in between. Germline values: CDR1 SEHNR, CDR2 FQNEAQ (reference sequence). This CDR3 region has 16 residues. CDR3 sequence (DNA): TGTGCCAGCAGCCCTCCGGCACCCCCTAACTACAATGAGCAGTTCTTC. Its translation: CASSPPAPPNYNEQFF.

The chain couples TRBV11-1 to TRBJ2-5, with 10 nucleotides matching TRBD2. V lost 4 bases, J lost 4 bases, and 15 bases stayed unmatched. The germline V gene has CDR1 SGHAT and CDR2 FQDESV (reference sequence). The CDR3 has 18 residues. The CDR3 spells CASSSTDQLAGLRETQYF. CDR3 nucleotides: TGTGCCAGCAGCTCTACCGACCAACTAGCGGGGTTACGAGAGACCCAGTACTTC.

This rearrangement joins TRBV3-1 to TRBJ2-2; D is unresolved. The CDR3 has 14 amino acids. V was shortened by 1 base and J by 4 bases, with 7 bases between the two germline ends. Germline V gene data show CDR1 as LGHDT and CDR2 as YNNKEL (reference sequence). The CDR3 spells CASSQGVPTGELFF. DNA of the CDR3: TGTGCCAGCAGCCAAGGAGTCCCCACCGGGGAGCTGTTTTTT.

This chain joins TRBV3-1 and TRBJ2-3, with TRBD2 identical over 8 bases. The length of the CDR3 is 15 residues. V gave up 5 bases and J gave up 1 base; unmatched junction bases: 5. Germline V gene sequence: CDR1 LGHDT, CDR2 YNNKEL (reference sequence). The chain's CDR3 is CASSVSGGGTDTQYF. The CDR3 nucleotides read TGTGCCAGCAGCGTAAGCGGGGGTGGCACAGATACGCAGTATTTT.

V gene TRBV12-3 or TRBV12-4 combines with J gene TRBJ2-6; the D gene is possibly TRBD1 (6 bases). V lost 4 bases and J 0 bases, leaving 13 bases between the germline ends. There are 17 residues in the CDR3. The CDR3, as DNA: TGTGCCAGCAGTTGGTATGGGGGCACCTCTGGGGCCAACGTCCTGACTTTC. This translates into CASSWYGGTSGANVLTF.

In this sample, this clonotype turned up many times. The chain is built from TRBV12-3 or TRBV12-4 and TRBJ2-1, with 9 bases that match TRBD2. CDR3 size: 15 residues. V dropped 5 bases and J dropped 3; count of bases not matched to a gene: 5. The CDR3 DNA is TGTGCCAGCAGTCCGAGCGGGGGGAGCTACAATGAGCAGTTCTTC. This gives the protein CASSPSGGSYNEQFF.

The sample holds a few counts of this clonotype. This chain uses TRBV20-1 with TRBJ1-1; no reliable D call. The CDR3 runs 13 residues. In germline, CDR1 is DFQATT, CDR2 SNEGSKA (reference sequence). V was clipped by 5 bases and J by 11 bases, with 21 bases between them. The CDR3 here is CSALLLNAGGAFF. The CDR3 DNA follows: TGCAGTGCTCTCTTGCTTAACGCCGGTGGGGCTTTCTTT.

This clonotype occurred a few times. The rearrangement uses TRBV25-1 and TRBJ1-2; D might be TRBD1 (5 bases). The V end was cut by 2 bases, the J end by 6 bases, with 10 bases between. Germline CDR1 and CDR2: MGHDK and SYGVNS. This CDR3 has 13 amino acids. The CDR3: CASSEIWGNGYTF. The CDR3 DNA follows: TGTGCCAGCAGTGAAATTTGGGGGAATGGCTACACCTTC.

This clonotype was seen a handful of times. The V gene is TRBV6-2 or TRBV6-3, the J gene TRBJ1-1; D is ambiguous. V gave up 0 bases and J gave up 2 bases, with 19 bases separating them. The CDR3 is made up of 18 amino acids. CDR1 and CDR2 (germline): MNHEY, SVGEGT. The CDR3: CASSYSFTASVSNTEAFF. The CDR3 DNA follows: TGTGCCAGCAGTTACTCGTTTACAGCGTCCGTTTCAAACACTGAAGCTTTCTTT.

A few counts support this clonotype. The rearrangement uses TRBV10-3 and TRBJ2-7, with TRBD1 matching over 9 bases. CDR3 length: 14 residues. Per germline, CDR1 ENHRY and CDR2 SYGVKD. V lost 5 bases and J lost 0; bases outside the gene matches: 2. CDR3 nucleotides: TGTGCCATCAGTCGGGACAGGGACTCCTACGAGCAGTACTTC. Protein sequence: CAISRDRDSYEQYF.

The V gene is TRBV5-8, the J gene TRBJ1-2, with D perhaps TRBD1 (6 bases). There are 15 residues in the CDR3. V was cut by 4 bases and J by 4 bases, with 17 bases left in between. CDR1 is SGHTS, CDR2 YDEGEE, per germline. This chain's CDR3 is CASSLYRVQGYGYTF. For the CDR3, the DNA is TGTGCCAGCAGCCTATACAGGGTTCAGGGCTATGGCTACACCTTC.

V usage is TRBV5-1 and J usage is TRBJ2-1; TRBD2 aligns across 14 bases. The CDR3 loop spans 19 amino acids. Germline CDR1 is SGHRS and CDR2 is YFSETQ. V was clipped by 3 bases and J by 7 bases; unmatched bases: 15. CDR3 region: CASSSYRPGLAGDGNEQFF. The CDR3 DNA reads TGCGCCAGCAGCTCTTACCGGCCGGGACTAGCGGGAGATGGGAATGAGCAGTTCTTC.

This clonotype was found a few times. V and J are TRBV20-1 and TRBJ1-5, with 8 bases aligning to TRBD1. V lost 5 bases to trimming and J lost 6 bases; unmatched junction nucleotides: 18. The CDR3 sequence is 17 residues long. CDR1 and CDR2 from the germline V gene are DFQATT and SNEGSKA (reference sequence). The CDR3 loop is CSAPLRPGGFSVQPQHF. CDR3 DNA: TGCAGTGCTCCCCTGAGGCCAGGGGGCTTTAGCGTTCAGCCCCAGCATTTT.